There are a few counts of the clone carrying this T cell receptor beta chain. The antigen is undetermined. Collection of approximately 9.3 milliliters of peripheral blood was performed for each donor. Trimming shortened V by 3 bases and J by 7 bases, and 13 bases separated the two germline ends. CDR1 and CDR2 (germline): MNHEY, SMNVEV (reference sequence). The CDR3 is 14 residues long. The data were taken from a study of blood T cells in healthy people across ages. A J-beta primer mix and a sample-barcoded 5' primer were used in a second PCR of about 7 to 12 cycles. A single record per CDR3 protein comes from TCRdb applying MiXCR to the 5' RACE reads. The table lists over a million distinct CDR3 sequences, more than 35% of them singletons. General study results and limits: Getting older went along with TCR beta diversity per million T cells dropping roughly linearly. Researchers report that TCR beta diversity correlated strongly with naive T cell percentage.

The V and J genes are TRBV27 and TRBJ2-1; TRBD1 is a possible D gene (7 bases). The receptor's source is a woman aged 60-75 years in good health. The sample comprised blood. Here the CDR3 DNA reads TGTGCCAGCAGTTTCGGAGGGGGCGTTAATGAGCAGTTCTTC. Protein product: CASSFGGGVNEQFF.